What follows are 26 T cell receptor beta chains derived from one specimen sequenced in a study of T cells in Graves' hyperthyroidism and ophthalmopathy. RNA transcripts provided the source from which TCR beta CDR3 regions were amplified. A first-round RT-PCR of the TCR CDR3 used the HTBI primer set. TCRdb re-derived calls from the multiplex PCR reads in MiXCR, one entry per CDR3 protein. The data contain 250,000 to 400,000 distinct CDR3 sequences, 12% to 15% of them singletons. Specimen: blood. These receptors were obtained from a woman in her thirties or forties with Graves' ophthalmopathy.

This clonotype was counted a few times. The chain uses TRBV18 and TRBJ1-1, with D perhaps matching TRBD1 (6 bases). The V and J ends lost 2 bases and 14 bases respectively, with 12 bases between them. The CDR3 has 11 amino acids. Germline assignment: CDR1 KGHSH and CDR2 LQKENI. CDR3 sequence: CASSPGNGQFF. CDR3 in DNA: TGTGCCAGCTCACCAGGAAATGGACAGTTCTTT.

On this clonotype: This may be a read error, as it is one base from a much larger clone. The J gene is TRBJ1-4, the V gene TRBV6-1; D is unclear. The CDR3 covers 11 residues. V lost 8 bases, J lost 3 bases, and 4 bases lay in between. The germline V gene encodes CDR1 MNHNS and CDR2 SASEGT. CDR3 DNA sequence: TGTGCCAGCGGGGCTAATGAAAAACTGTTTTTT. Translation: CASGANEKLFF.

This clonotype was seen at least ten times. The chain combines TRBV12-3 or TRBV12-4 with TRBJ2-2, with 11 bases fitting TRBD2. The V and J ends lost 4 bases and 3 bases, in that order; junction bases with no gene match: 7. CDR3 length equals 17 residues. CDR3 protein: CASSSPGLAVHTGELFF. CDR3 in DNA: TGTGCCAGCAGTTCTCCGGGACTAGCGGTCCACACCGGGGAGCTGTTTTTT.

The chain links TRBV5-4 to TRBJ2-5; the match to TRBD1 covers 7 bases. V was pared by 4 bases and J by 12 bases, with 9 bases of the junction left unmatched. Germline CDR1 reads SGHNT; CDR2 reads YYREEE (reference sequence). This CDR3 has 12 amino acids. Written as DNA, the CDR3 is TGTGCCAGCAGCCTAACGACAGGGATGGAGTACTTC. Translating it yields CASSLTTGMEYF.

A note on this clonotype: A much larger clone lies a single base off, so this may be a read error. The chain couples TRBV30 to TRBJ1-1; D gene unclear. The germline CDR1 and CDR2 sequences are GTSNPN and SVGIG (reference sequence). Trimming left V 3 bases short and J 8 bases short, with 13 bases between. CDR3 length: 12 amino acids. The CDR3 DNA follows: TGTGCCTGGAGGTTTTGGGAAGCAGAAGCTTTCTTT. The encoded protein is CAWRFWEAEAFF.

This clonotype was seen only a few times. V is TRBV19 and J is TRBJ1-3; 7 bases are a match to TRBD1. V was pared by 1 base and J by 3 bases, with 6 bases of the junction left unmatched. The CDR3 has 16 amino acids. Per germline, CDR1 LNHDA and CDR2 SQIVND (reference sequence). CDR3 bases: TGTGCCAGTAGTATAGTCGGAGGGGGCCTTGGAAACACCATATATTTT. It specifies CASSIVGGGLGNTIYF.

This clonotype has a count of ten or more. The DNA of the CDR3 is TGTGCCAGCAGCTCGGCCGAAGGGACTAGCGGGAACACCGGGGAGCTGTTTTTT. This codes for CASSSAEGTSGNTGELFF. The chain uses TRBV7-3 and TRBJ2-2; 11 positions agree with TRBD2. CDR3 length: 18 amino acids. Germline V gene data show CDR1 as SGHTA and CDR2 as FQGTGA. V dropped 4 bases and J dropped 1; count of bases not matched to a gene: 8. Supplemented by reference TRBV7-3 and TRBJ2-2, the full variable domain reads GAGVSQTPSNKVTEKGKYVELRCDPISGHTALYWYRQSLGQGPEFLIYFQGTGAADDSGLPNDRFFAVRPEGSVSTLKIQRTERGDSAVYLCASSSAEGTSGNTGELFFGEGSRLTVL.

Concerning this clonotype: This clone may be a read error of a much larger clone one base away. The gene calls are TRBV19 and TRBJ1-1; D might be TRBD1 (5 bases). Deletions cut 8 bases from V and 2 bases from J, with 12 bases between. The CDR3 contains 13 residues. The germline CDR1 and CDR2 sequences are LNHDA and SQIVND (reference sequence). Here the CDR3 DNA reads TGTGCCAGTCGAAGGGACTTCAACACTGAAGCTTTCTTT. This codes for CASRRDFNTEAFF.

This clonotype was seen repeatedly, ten times or more. CDR3 in amino acids: CASSLTGAVGYEQYF. In nucleotides, the CDR3 is TGTGCCAGCAGTTTGACGGGGGCTGTTGGCTACGAGCAGTACTTC. The genes are TRBV28 and TRBJ2-7; TRBD1 or TRBD2 may be the D gene (6 bases each). The CDR3 has 15 amino acids. CDR1 MDHEN and CDR2 SYDVKM come from the germline V gene. V was shortened by 3 bases and J by 3 bases, with 15 bases between the two germline ends.

This clonotype was picked up many times. V and J are TRBV29-1 and TRBJ1-2, with D maybe TRBD1 (5 bases). The CDR3 is 14 amino acids. The V end lost 6 bases, the J end lost 1 base, and 15 bases lay between the germline ends. Germline V gene sequence: CDR1 SQVTM, CDR2 ANQGSEA. CDR3: CSVRGGSGNYGYTF. DNA of the CDR3: TGCAGCGTCCGGGGGGGGAGCGGTAACTATGGCTACACCTTC.

J is TRBJ2-2 and V is TRBV27; TRBD1 is a possible D gene (6 bases). Germline CDR1 and CDR2: MNHEY and SMNVEV (reference sequence). There are 16 residues in the CDR3. V was clipped by 1 base and J by 4 bases, with 13 bases between them. The CDR3 bases are TGTGCCAGCAGTTTATGGTGGTCAGGGGTCACCGGGGAGCTGTTTTTT. Protein sequence: CASSLWWSGVTGELFF.

This rearrangement joins TRBV28 to TRBJ2-1; 8 positions agree with TRBD2. CDR1 is MDHEN and CDR2 is SYDVKM in the germline V gene. The V and J ends lost 11 bases and 2 bases, in that order; junction bases with no gene match: 14. The CDR3 loop spans 16 amino acids. This chain's CDR3 is CAVRAGGPEAYNEQFF. The DNA for the CDR3 is TGTGCCGTGAGGGCGGGAGGCCCCGAGGCCTACAATGAGCAGTTCTTC. The whole variable domain, filled in from reference TRBV28 and TRBJ2-1, reads DVKVTQSSRYLVKRTGEKVFLECVQDMDHENMFWYRQDPGLGLRLIYFSYDVKMKEKGDIPEGYSVSREKKERFSLILESASTNQTSMYLCAVRAGGPEAYNEQFFGPGTRLTVL.

The table lists this clonotype with many counts. The rearrangement links TRBV11-3 to TRBJ2-3, with D hard to call. The CDR3 has 14 residues. Between the trimmed V and J ends, which lost 3 bases and 2 bases, there was a span of 9 bases. In germline, CDR1 is SGHNT, CDR2 YENEEA. CDR3 sequence (DNA): TGTGCCAGCAGCTTTGCGGCGGCCACAGATACGCAGTATTTT. Protein: CASSFAAATDTQYF.

The chain employs TRBV20-1 and TRBJ2-1, with D possibly matching TRBD2 (6 bases). The germline V gene encodes CDR1 DFQATT and CDR2 SNEGSKA (reference sequence). This CDR3 has 11 residues. Trimming left V 5 bases short and J 10 bases short, with 12 bases between. CDR3 sequence (DNA): TGCAGTGCTGTCGGGAGCCGAGAGCAGTTCTTC. Translating gives CSAVGSREQFF.

This clonotype was seen many times. The rearrangement joins TRBV2 to TRBJ1-1; no clear D. V lost 6 bases, J lost 2 bases, and 10 bases lay in between. Germline V CDR1 and CDR2: SNHLY, FYNNEI. This CDR3 contains 13 residues. DNA of the CDR3: TGTGCCAGCAGCGCCTCCCTTAACACTGAAGCTTTCTTT. It yields the protein CASSASLNTEAFF.

This clonotype was recorded at least ten times. This chain joins TRBV27 and TRBJ1-2; TRBD1 matches 10 bases. This CDR3 comprises 17 residues. Trimming took 4 bases from V and 4 from J; bases not matched to a gene: 12. Germline-derived CDR1 and CDR2 are MNHEY and SMNVEV (reference sequence). As DNA, the CDR3 is TGTGCCAGCAGTTCAAGGACAGGGGGGCAGCTCCGCTATGGCTACACCTTC. Its translation is CASSSRTGGQLRYGYTF.

This clonotype was counted ten times or more. The chain joins TRBV2 to TRBJ2-7; D perhaps matches TRBD2 (6 bases). Trimming shortened V by 5 bases and J by 5 bases, and 22 bases separated the two germline ends. The CDR3 consists of 16 residues. The germline CDR1 and CDR2 sequences are SNHLY and FYNNEI. The CDR3 sequence is CASSSPEGSRTHEQYF. As DNA, the CDR3 is TGTGCCAGCAGTTCCCCGGAGGGTAGTAGGACCCACGAGCAGTACTTC.

In its sample, this clonotype was seen many times. The gene calls are TRBV6-1 and TRBJ1-2; D gene uncertain. Germline values: CDR1 MNHNS, CDR2 SASEGT. CDR3 length equals 12 residues. V lost 2 bases and J lost 8, with 9 bases in between. DNA for the CDR3: TGTGCCAGCAGTGAAAAGGGTTCAGGCTACACCTTC. Translated: CASSEKGSGYTF.

The table lists this clonotype with many counts. The V call is TRBV24-1, the J call TRBJ2-1, with a possible D match to TRBD2 (6 bases). Trimming removed 4 bases from V and 0 bases from J, with 9 bases in between. The length of the CDR3 is 15 residues. The germline gives CDR1 KGHDR, CDR2 SFDVKD. DNA of the CDR3: TGTGCCACCAGTGAGCACGGGAGCTCCTACAATGAGCAGTTCTTC. Protein product: CATSEHGSSYNEQFF.

This chain connects TRBV20-1 to TRBJ2-7; D perhaps matches TRBD2 (5 bases). The CDR3 loop spans 14 amino acids. V was pared by 1 base and J by 3 bases, with 13 bases between. Per the germline V gene, CDR1 is DFQATT and CDR2 is SNEGSKA (reference sequence). The CDR3 here is CSARGASSFYEQYF. The CDR3 region has the DNA TGCAGTGCTAGAGGCGCGTCTAGCTTCTACGAGCAGTACTTC.

This clonotype was seen more than once but under ten times. The J gene is TRBJ1-2, the V gene TRBV5-4; 10 bases align to TRBD1. Losses at the gene ends were 4 bases for V and 6 bases for J; bases not matched to a gene: 3. Germline lookup yields CDR1 SGHNT and CDR2 YYREEE (reference sequence). The CDR3 extends over 13 amino acids. The CDR3 here is CASSGGTGDGYTF. DNA for the CDR3: TGTGCCAGCAGCGGAGGGACAGGGGATGGCTACACCTTC.

This clonotype was seen many times. The V and J genes are TRBV6-6 and TRBJ2-5, with D possibly being TRBD2 (6 bases). CDR1 is MNHNY and CDR2 is SVGAGI in the germline V gene (reference sequence). This CDR3 spans 15 amino acids. Trimming pared 2 bases from V and 5 bases from J, leaving 15 bases between. This CDR3 reads CASSYRGLTGETQYF. The CDR3 DNA follows: TGTGCCAGCAGTTACAGGGGACTCACCGGGGAGACCCAGTACTTC.

This clonotype was seen many times. The CDR3 here is CASSLIILNTEAFF. The CDR3 DNA is TGTGCCAGCAGCTTAATTATTCTCAACACTGAAGCTTTCTTT. This rearrangement joins TRBV7-2 to TRBJ1-1; D gene uncertain. The CDR3 sequence is 14 residues long. V dropped 2 bases and J dropped 2 bases, with 9 bases sitting between them. Looked up from germline, CDR1 is SGHTA and CDR2 is FQGNSA.

This clonotype was picked up many times. The V call is TRBV15, the J call TRBJ1-5; TRBD1 matches 7 bases. There are 16 residues in the CDR3. The trim removed 1 base at V and 7 bases at J, leaving 10 bases unmatched. Per germline, CDR1 LNHNV and CDR2 YYDKDF (reference sequence). Written as DNA, the CDR3 is TGTGCCACCAGCAGAGCCGGGACAGCTAGAGGGCAGCCCCAGCATTTT. This gives the protein CATSRAGTARGQPQHF.

In its sample, this clonotype was seen many times. V and J are TRBV28 and TRBJ2-7; TRBD2 aligns across 10 bases. Trimming removed 5 bases from V and 2 bases from J; junction bases left unmatched: 9. The V gene's germline CDR1 is MDHEN and CDR2 SYDVKM. The CDR3 consists of 16 residues. The CDR3 reads CASSGNSGRPPYEQYF. CDR3 DNA sequence: TGTGCCAGCAGTGGAAATAGCGGGAGGCCACCCTACGAGCAGTACTTC.

The rearrangement uses TRBV20-1 and TRBJ2-7; perhaps TRBD2 as D (6 bases). The CDR3 consists of 13 residues. Germline CDR1 is DFQATT and CDR2 is SNEGSKA (reference sequence). The CDR3 sequence is CSARGTGSYEQYF. In DNA form, the CDR3 reads TGCAGCGCTCGAGGGACTGGCTCCTACGAGCAGTACTTC.